The T cell receptor beta chain under discussion was sequenced for a study of response to subunit inactivated influenza vaccine. Of note for this clonotype: Its specificity is not known. This may arise from a read error, as a much more abundant clone is one base away.

MiXCR, run by TCRdb on the RT-PCR reads, gives a single entry per CDR3 protein. Seen here are about 700,000 distinct CDR3 sequences, 11% to 15% observed once, and the top ten hold roughly 7.2%. Study-level results: It was suggested by the authors that few new T cells are recruited by each seasonal influenza vaccination.

The CDR3 contains 12 residues. Germline loops: CDR1 MGHDK, CDR2 SYGVNS. The V gene lost 2 bases and the J gene lost 5 bases, with 6 bases spanning the gap. This receptor was obtained from a middle-aged man who received an inactivated influenza vaccine. The material was PBMCs from blood, obtained roughly 2 weeks before vaccination. V is TRBV25-1 and J is TRBJ1-1; D gene uncertain. The CDR3 is CASSEGRTEAFF. CDR3 DNA sequence: TGTGCCAGCAGTGAAGGGAGAACTGAAGCTTTCTTT.